Listed below are T cell receptor beta chains from one sample, sequenced in a study of cytomegalovirus exposure and HLA in healthy donors. Sequencing was performed with immunoSEQ multiplex PCR; in TCRdb, only in-frame clones are kept and a portion is missing. The sample includes about 76,000 clones, 73% of them seen just once. Sequenced sample: PBMCs. All receptors come from a woman in her thirties or forties in good health and CMV-seropositive. Both conserved end residues are part of each CDR3. Each record gives: CDR3 protein, CDR3 DNA, clone size, CDR3 length, D gene, J gene, V gene. A D gene is named only where the DNA matches it firmly. Not all rows give a size; the values are once, few, many and, for expanded clones, a class.

CASKRQEINYGYTF	TGTGCCAGCAAAAGACAGGAGATCAACTATGGCTACACCTTC	.	14	.	TRBJ1-2	TRBV2
CASSFLLPDIDGYTF	TGTGCCAGCAGCTTCCTCCTCCCGGACATCGACGGCTACACCTTC	.	15	.	TRBJ1-2	TRBV7-9
CASSLSSLASYEQYF	TGTGCCAGCAGCTTAAGCTCACTAGCGAGCTACGAGCAGTACTTC	once	15	TRBD2	TRBJ2-7	TRBV7-9
CASSSTDATGELFF	TGTGCCAGCAGCTCAACAGACGCAACCGGGGAGCTGTTTTTT	few	14	.	TRBJ2-2	TRBV7-8
CSVDPTGVGTGELFF	TGCAGCGTTGACCCCACAGGTGTTGGCACCGGGGAGCTGTTTTTT	once	15	.	TRBJ2-2	TRBV29-1
CASRLAGETQSTQYF	TGTGCCAGCAGACTAGCGGGAGAGACCCAGTCTACGCAGTATTTT	once	15	TRBD2	TRBJ2-3	TRBV5-4
CASSSQQGAVGTEAFF	TGCGCCAGCAGCTCGCAACAGGGGGCCGTAGGCACTGAAGCTTTCTTT	.	16	TRBD1	TRBJ1-1	TRBV5-1
CSVELGIEGSTYEQYF	TGCAGCGTTGAATTAGGAATTGAGGGCAGCACCTACGAGCAGTACTTC	.	16	.	TRBJ2-7	TRBV29-1
CASSTGGGGEKLFF	TGTGCCAGCAGTACAGGGGGCGGCGGTGAAAAACTGTTTTTT	.	14	TRBD1	TRBJ1-4	TRBV28
CASSTRAVTIF	TGTGCCAGTAGTACCCGAGCGGTAACCATCTTC	.	11	.	TRBJ1-2	TRBV19
CASSQVGTGNQPQHF	TGCGCCAGCAGCCAAGTAGGTACAGGGAATCAGCCCCAGCATTTT	once	15	.	TRBJ1-5	TRBV4-1
CASKSTEETQYF	TGTGCCAGCAAAAGTACAGAAGAGACCCAGTACTTC	few	12	.	TRBJ2-5	TRBV27
CASSLRSGQGSEAFF	TGTGCCAGCAGCTTAAGGTCGGGACAGGGGAGTGAAGCTTTCTTT	.	15	TRBD1	TRBJ1-1	TRBV7-2
CASSVAPHPRQGGNEKLFF	TGTGCCAGCAGCGTAGCCCCCCACCCCCGACAGGGCGGGAATGAAAAACTGTTTTTT	.	19	TRBD1	TRBJ1-4	TRBV9
CASSLAGAGNYGYTF	TGTGCCAGCAGCTTAGCGGGGGCAGGGAACTATGGCTACACCTTC	.	15	.	TRBJ1-2	TRBV7-8
CAISIARQETQYF	TGTGCCATCAGTATCGCCAGGCAAGAGACCCAGTACTTC	.	13	.	TRBJ2-5	TRBV10-3
CASSYSGTGRNTIYF	TGTGCCAGCAGTTACTCGGGGACAGGGAGAAACACCATATATTTT	.	15	TRBD1	TRBJ1-3	TRBV6-6
CASDLYRETQYF	TGTGCCAGCGATCTCTACCGAGAGACCCAGTACTTC	few	12	.	TRBJ2-5	TRBV6-1
CASSRDPPSGSTDTQYF	TGTGCCAGTAGCCGTGATCCTCCTAGCGGGTCCACAGATACGCAGTATTTT	.	17	TRBD2	TRBJ2-3	TRBV19
CASSQGEGDTGELFF	TGTGCCAGCAGCCAAGGAGAAGGGGACACCGGGGAGCTGTTTTTT	few	15	.	TRBJ2-2	TRBV4-2
CAWSVRATGKHYEQYF	TGTGCCTGGAGTGTTCGGGCGACAGGGAAACACTACGAGCAGTACTTC	.	16	TRBD1	TRBJ2-7	TRBV30
CASGAGADTEAFF	TGTGCCAGCGGGGCCGGCGCGGACACTGAAGCTTTCTTT	.	13	.	TRBJ1-1	TRBV6-1
CASSLATGANYGYTF	TGTGCCAGCAGCTTAGCGACAGGGGCGAATTATGGCTACACCTTC	few	15	TRBD1	TRBJ1-2	TRBV7-9
CASSSGHSYQETQYF	TGTGCCAGTAGTTCGGGACACTCGTACCAAGAGACCCAGTACTTC	.	15	.	TRBJ2-5	TRBV19
CSVEVGGNGETQYF	TGCAGCGTTGAAGTAGGCGGCAACGGGGAGACCCAGTACTTC	few	14	.	TRBJ2-5	TRBV29-1
CASSLVAEAFF	TGTGCCAGCAGCTTGGTGGCAGAAGCTTTCTTT	.	11	.	TRBJ1-1	TRBV5-5
CAWRGWGGTGNTIYF	TGTGCCTGGAGGGGTTGGGGAGGGACAGGAAACACCATATATTTT	.	15	.	TRBJ1-3	TRBV30
CASSLVDGGNQPQHF	TGTGCTAGCAGCTTGGTCGACGGGGGAAATCAGCCCCAGCATTTT	.	15	.	TRBJ1-5	TRBV7-7
CASSLGFARGEKLFF	TGTGCCAGCAGTTTAGGGTTCGCCCGGGGGGAAAAACTGTTTTTT	.	15	.	TRBJ1-4	TRBV28